This T cell receptor (beta chain) derives from a study of tumor-infiltrating lymphocytes in primary liver carcinoma. Trimming took off 3 bases at V and 6 bases at J, with 15 bases between the two ends. Germline V lookup: CDR1 SEHNR, CDR2 FQNEAQ (reference sequence). The CDR3 runs to 14 residues. With roughly 0.5 ug total RNA as template and a constant-region primer, TCR beta cDNA was made. ARM-PCR was slightly modified, and three nested multiplex PCR rounds with it gave rise to the TCR beta libraries. TRBV1-TRBV30 forward primers and a C-beta reverse primer were used in the first two PCR rounds, which each ran for approximately 11 cycles. TCRdb reprocessed the multiplex PCR reads with MiXCR, giving one entry per CDR3 protein. The table shows some 190,000 distinct CDR3 sequences, with roughly 60% occurring only once. In addition to blood RNA drawn from unsorted whole blood, germline DNA was extracted.

This receptor was obtained from a man aged 40-49 years with primary liver carcinoma and hepatitis B virus infection. The V gene is TRBV7-9, the J gene TRBJ2-7, with D tentatively TRBD2 (6 bases). The sequencing input was peripheral blood. The CDR3 DNA is TGTGCCAGCAGCTTCGGGGGTGCGCTCGGCGAGCAGTACTTC. Its translation: CASSFGGALGEQYF.